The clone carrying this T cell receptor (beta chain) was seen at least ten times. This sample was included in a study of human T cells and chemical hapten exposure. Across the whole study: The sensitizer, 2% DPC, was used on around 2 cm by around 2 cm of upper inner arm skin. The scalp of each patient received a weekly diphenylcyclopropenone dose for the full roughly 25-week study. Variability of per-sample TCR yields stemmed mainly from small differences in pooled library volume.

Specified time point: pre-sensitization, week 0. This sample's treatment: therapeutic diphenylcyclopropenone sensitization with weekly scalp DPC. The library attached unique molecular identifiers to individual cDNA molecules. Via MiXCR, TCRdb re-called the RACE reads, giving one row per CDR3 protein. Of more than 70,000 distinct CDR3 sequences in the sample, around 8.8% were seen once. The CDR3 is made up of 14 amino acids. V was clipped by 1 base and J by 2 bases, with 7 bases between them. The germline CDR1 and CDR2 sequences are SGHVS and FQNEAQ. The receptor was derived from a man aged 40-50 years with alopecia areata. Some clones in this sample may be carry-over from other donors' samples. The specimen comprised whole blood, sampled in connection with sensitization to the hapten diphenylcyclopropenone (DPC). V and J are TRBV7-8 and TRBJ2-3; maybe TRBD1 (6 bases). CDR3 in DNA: TGTGCCAGCAGCTTAGGGACAGACACAGATACGCAGTATTTT. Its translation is CASSLGTDTDTQYF.